A single sample gave rise to the 30 T cell receptor beta chains below, sequenced in a study of blood T cell repertoires in COVID-19. Only in-frame clones appear in the TCRdb table, and some are missing; sequencing was by immunoSEQ multiplex PCR. The table shows roughly 220,000 clones, with around 88% occurring only once. Sequencing was carried out using PBMCs or T cells enriched from blood (not recorded which). The receptors originated from a woman aged 45-60 years with acute COVID-19.

J is TRBJ1-1 and V is TRBV4-2; TRBD1 matches 10 bases. V was pared by 4 bases and J by 2 bases, with 7 bases of the junction left unmatched. This CDR3 comprises 16 residues. Germline CDR1 reads LGHNA; CDR2 reads YNFKEQ. As DNA, the CDR3 is TGTGCCAGCAGCCTCGGGACAGGGGTTTTAAACACTGAAGCTTTCTTT. Amino acids: CASSLGTGVLNTEAFF.

J is TRBJ2-3 and V is TRBV6-5; D is perhaps TRBD1 (6 bases). The CDR3 runs 14 residues. CDR1 and CDR2 (germline): MNHEY, SVGAGI. With 8 bases removed from V and 0 bases from J, the gap between germline ends came to 12 bases. The CDR3 loop reads CASGQTPSTDTQYF. The DNA for the CDR3 is TGTGCCAGCGGACAGACACCTAGCACAGATACGCAGTATTTT.

The chain links TRBV29-1 to TRBJ2-5; D is unresolved. V lost 5 bases and J lost 1, with 11 bases in between. From germline, CDR1 is SQVTM and CDR2 ANQGSEA. The CDR3 length is 13 residues. CDR3 in amino acids: CSVSEPFQETQYF. CDR3 bases: TGCAGCGTTTCTGAGCCCTTCCAAGAGACCCAGTACTTC. Drawing the rest from reference TRBV29-1 and TRBJ2-5, the complete variable domain is SAVISQKPSRDICQRGTSLTIQCQVDSQVTMMFWYRQQPGQSLTLIATANQGSEATYESGFVIDKFPISRPNLTFSTLTVSNMSPEDSSIYLCSVSEPFQETQYFGPGTRLLVL.

V is TRBV7-3 and J is TRBJ2-1; 12 bases line up with TRBD2. Germline CDR1 SGHTA, CDR2 FQGTGA. The V and J ends lost 6 bases and 9 bases, in that order; junction bases with no gene match: 9. The CDR3 contains 15 residues. The CDR3 sequence is CASSRSSGRASEQFF. CDR3 nucleotide sequence: TGTGCCAGCAGTCGATCTAGCGGGAGGGCCAGTGAGCAGTTCTTC.

As for this clone: At one boundary the junction diverges from the germline segment, which might be a read error. The V gene is TRBV27, the J gene TRBJ2-4; TRBD1 agrees at 11 bases. The germline gives CDR1 MNHEY, CDR2 SMNVEV (reference sequence). The CDR3 spans 17 residues. The CDR3 loop is CASRLGGQGGTKNIQYF. The CDR3 nucleotides read TGTGCCAGCCGTTTGGGGGGACAGGGGGGGACCAAAAACATTCAGTACTTC.

The gene calls are TRBV28 and TRBJ1-2; 8 nucleotides align to TRBD1. CDR1 is MDHEN, CDR2 SYDVKM, per germline. The CDR3 is 14 residues long. Trimming removed 2 bases from V and 8 bases from J; junction bases left unmatched: 7. DNA of the CDR3: TGTGCCAGCAGTTTAAGTCCAGGGGGCTTGGGCTACACCTTC. Its translation: CASSLSPGGLGYTF.

The V and J genes are TRBV28 and TRBJ1-4, with D possibly matching TRBD1 (5 bases). V lost 5 bases, J lost 2 bases, and 9 bases lay in between. Looked up from germline, CDR1 is MDHEN and CDR2 is SYDVKM. CDR3 length equals 14 residues. The CDR3 sequence: CASSMGGTNEKLFF. The CDR3 DNA is TGTGCCAGCAGTATGGGGGGGACTAATGAAAAACTGTTTTTT.

The table lists this clone with a few counts. The rearrangement links TRBV28 to TRBJ1-5; TRBD1 matches 7 bases. The CDR3 has 14 amino acids. Losses at the gene ends were 5 bases for V and 7 bases for J; bases not matched to a gene: 8. Per germline, CDR1 MDHEN and CDR2 SYDVKM. CDR3 nucleotides: TGTGCCAGCAGTCTGACAGGGAACGGGCAGCCCCAGCATTTT. This encodes CASSLTGNGQPQHF.

As concerns this clone: This CDR3 is also generated by other DNA sequences in the sample. The rearrangement joins TRBV6-5 to TRBJ1-5, with 7 bases aligning to TRBD1. The CDR3 loop spans 14 amino acids. V shed 0 bases, J shed 6 bases, and the junction held 2 bases outside the gene matches. Looked up from germline, CDR1 is MNHEY and CDR2 is SVGAGI. The CDR3 DNA follows: TGTGCCAGCAGTTACTCAGGGGGCCGTCAGCCCCAGCATTTT. It translates to CASSYSGGRQPQHF.

V and J are TRBV9 and TRBJ2-3; D is unresolved. CDR1 and CDR2 (germline): SGDLS, YYNGEE. The CDR3 covers 13 residues. V gave up 4 bases and J gave up 1 base, with 7 bases separating them. For the CDR3, the DNA is TGTGCCAGCAGCCCGTGGCGCACAGATACGCAGTATTTT. Its translation is CASSPWRTDTQYF.

The chain employs TRBV7-2 and TRBJ1-5; 8 nucleotides align to TRBD1. Unmatched junction bases numbered 5, after V lost 5 bases and J lost 5 bases. The V gene's germline CDR1 is SGHTA and CDR2 FQGNSA. This CDR3 has 14 residues. CDR3 loop: CASSKTGVDQPQHF. The DNA of the CDR3 is TGTGCCAGCAGCAAGACAGGGGTTGATCAGCCCCAGCATTTT.

This clone has a handful of counts. The V and J genes are TRBV30 and TRBJ2-2; the D is unclear. V lost 3 bases and J 4 bases, leaving 21 bases between the germline ends. Germline V gene data show CDR1 as GTSNPN and CDR2 as SVGIG (reference sequence). CDR3 length: 17 residues. The CDR3 sequence is CAWRGGWLSESTGELFF. CDR3 coding DNA: TGTGCCTGGAGAGGTGGCTGGCTGAGCGAAAGCACCGGGGAGCTGTTTTTT. Using reference TRBV30 and TRBJ2-2 for the parts outside the CDR3, the full variable domain is SQTIHQWPATLVQPVGSPLSLECTVEGTSNPNLYWYRQAAGRGLQLLFYSVGIGQISSEVPQNLSASRPQDRQFILSSKKLLLSDSGFYLCAWRGGWLSESTGELFFGEGSRLTVL.

This chain connects TRBV6-2 or TRBV6-3 to TRBJ2-1; 9 bases agree with TRBD2. Germline CDR1 and CDR2: MNHEY and SVGEGT. The ends lost 0 bases at V and 7 bases at J; junction bases unmatched: 7. The CDR3 length is 16 residues. The chain's CDR3 is CASSYSLAGRGNEQFF. DNA for the CDR3: TGTGCCAGCAGTTACTCTCTAGCGGGAAGGGGGAATGAGCAGTTCTTC.

This chain links TRBV15 with TRBJ2-5; 10 nucleotides align to TRBD1. Looked up from germline, CDR1 is LNHNV and CDR2 is YYDKDF (reference sequence). The junction had 3 bases not matched to a gene; V was cut back by 4 bases and J by 4 bases. The CDR3 is 14 amino acids. The CDR3 reads CATSTDRGLETQYF. The CDR3 DNA reads TGTGCCACCAGCACCGACAGGGGGCTAGAGACCCAGTACTTC.

The rearrangement links TRBV6-2 or TRBV6-3 to TRBJ1-2, with D perhaps TRBD1 (6 bases). This CDR3 has 16 residues. The germline V and J ends were trimmed by 5 bases and 0 bases, with 16 bases remaining between them. Germline lookup yields CDR1 MNHEY and CDR2 SVGEGT. The chain's CDR3 is CASSRGQPNTNYGYTF. The CDR3 DNA sequence: TGTGCCAGCAGTCGTGGACAGCCGAACACTAACTATGGCTACACCTTC.

This clone was seen a single time. V is TRBV9 and J is TRBJ2-7, with 13 bases that match TRBD2. The trim removed 0 bases at V and 6 bases at J, leaving 6 bases unmatched. The CDR3 covers 16 residues. The germline gives CDR1 SGDLS, CDR2 YYNGEE. CDR3 sequence (DNA): TGTGCCAGCAGCGTAGAGGGACTAGCGGGATCTGGCGAGCAGTACTTC. Its protein is CASSVEGLAGSGEQYF.

This clone was seen only once. The chain couples TRBV11-2 to TRBJ2-1; D uncertain. The germline V and J ends were trimmed by 1 base and 6 bases, with 10 bases remaining between them. This CDR3 contains 14 residues. In germline, CDR1 is SGHAT, CDR2 FQNNGV. This CDR3 reads CASSLVTQTNEQFF. In DNA form, the CDR3 reads TGTGCCAGCAGCTTAGTAACACAGACCAATGAGCAGTTCTTC.

This chain's CDR3 is CASSLTGGGYTF. DNA for the CDR3: TGTGCCAGCAGTCTGACAGGGGGTGGCTACACCTTC. J is TRBJ1-2 and V is TRBV27; 9 nucleotides align to TRBD1. Per germline, CDR1 MNHEY and CDR2 SMNVEV (reference sequence). The CDR3 extends over 12 amino acids. V shed 5 bases, J shed 7 bases, and the junction held 2 bases outside the gene matches.

The chain uses TRBV5-1 and TRBJ2-2; no firm D call. Germline CDR1 and CDR2: SGHRS and YFSETQ. The CDR3 extends over 15 amino acids. V was clipped by 5 bases and J by 0 bases, with 11 bases between them. The CDR3 DNA reads TGCGCCAGCAGTTCCCGGAGTGCGAACACCGGGGAGCTGTTTTTT. It yields the protein CASSSRSANTGELFF.

The chain combines TRBV28 with TRBJ2-3; 7 positions agree with TRBD2. Germline CDR1 reads MDHEN; CDR2 reads SYDVKM. Trimming at V came to 8 bases and at J to 10 bases, leaving 9 bases not matched to a gene. The CDR3 contains 12 residues. The CDR3 region is CASLNIAGSQYF. CDR3 DNA: TGTGCCAGCCTCAATATAGCGGGCTCGCAGTATTTT.

The chain links TRBV28 to TRBJ2-3, with D uncertain. Trimming shortened V by 5 bases and J by 0 bases, and 18 bases separated the two germline ends. The V gene's germline CDR1 is MDHEN and CDR2 SYDVKM. The CDR3 runs to 17 residues. CDR3 loop: CASSARDTNSSTDTQYF. The CDR3 DNA sequence: TGTGCCAGCAGTGCTAGAGATACCAATTCTAGCACAGATACGCAGTATTTT.

The genes are TRBV29-1 and TRBJ2-7; maybe TRBD1 (6 bases). The ends were cut back, 2 bases at V and 9 bases at J, with 14 bases in the middle. From germline, CDR1 is SQVTM and CDR2 ANQGSEA. The CDR3 spans 12 residues. The CDR3, as DNA: TGCAGCGTTGAAATTTCAGGGGTCGGGCAGTACTTC. Translating it yields CSVEISGVGQYF.

This sequence joins TRBV4-3 and TRBJ2-3, with 7 bases fitting TRBD1. In germline, CDR1 is LGHNA, CDR2 YSLEER. V shed 1 base, J shed 4 bases, and the junction held 14 bases outside the gene matches. The length of the CDR3 is 18 residues. This CDR3 reads CASSQVRAPGGRADTQYF. CDR3 DNA sequence: TGCGCCAGCAGCCAAGTTCGCGCCCCAGGGGGTCGGGCAGATACGCAGTATTTT.

The chain carries TRBV27 and TRBJ1-5; no firm D call. The CDR3 extends over 14 amino acids. Deletions cut 6 bases from V and 3 bases from J, with 12 bases between. Germline V gives CDR1 MNHEY, CDR2 SMNVEV (reference sequence). CDR3 sequence reads: CASSRTYSNQPQHF. Written as DNA, the CDR3 is TGTGCCAGCAGCAGGACTTACTCCAATCAGCCCCAGCATTTT.

The genes are TRBV19 and TRBJ1-5; TRBD1 is a possible D gene (5 bases). The CDR3 spans 15 residues. Germline lookup yields CDR1 LNHDA and CDR2 SQIVND (reference sequence). V lost 5 bases and J lost 0, with 11 bases in between. Written as DNA, the CDR3 is TGTGCCAGTAGTCGGACACCCTTTAGCAATCAGCCCCAGCATTTT. Translation: CASSRTPFSNQPQHF.

The chain links TRBV20-1 to TRBJ2-7; 7 positions match TRBD1. Trimming removed 6 bases from V and 2 bases from J; junction bases left unmatched: 1. The V gene's germline CDR1 is DFQATT and CDR2 SNEGSKA (reference sequence). This CDR3 comprises 11 residues. The CDR3 DNA reads as TGCAGTGCCGGGACAGCCTACGAGCAGTACTTC. Protein product: CSAGTAYEQYF.

This sequence joins TRBV5-1 and TRBJ1-2, with 9 bases that match TRBD1. Trimming took 1 base from V and 7 from J; bases not matched to a gene: 8. Germline-derived CDR1 and CDR2 are SGHRS and YFSETQ. The CDR3 runs 15 residues. In DNA form, the CDR3 reads TGCGCCAGCAGCTTGTCCCCCACAGGGGGCCTTGGCTACACCTTC. Translating gives CASSLSPTGGLGYTF.

In nucleotides, the CDR3 is TGTGCCAGCAGCGTAGAAGGTGGCAGGGGCTATGAGCAGTTCTTC. Amino acids: CASSVEGGRGYEQFF. The chain joins TRBV9 to TRBJ2-1; D may be TRBD1 (6 bases). Germline-derived CDR1 and CDR2 are SGDLS and YYNGEE. The V end was cut by 0 bases, the J end by 8 bases, with 15 bases between. The CDR3 extends over 15 amino acids.

The chain carries TRBV5-4 and TRBJ2-7; maybe TRBD1 (5 bases). The CDR3 consists of 13 residues. CDR1 is SGHNT and CDR2 is YYREEE in the germline V gene (reference sequence). Trimming cost V 4 bases and J 2 bases, with 10 bases left between them. In DNA form, the CDR3 reads TGTGCCAGCAGCCCAACAGGAACCTACGAGCAGTACTTC. Residues: CASSPTGTYEQYF. Full variable domain (rest looked up from reference TRBV5-4 and TRBJ2-7): ETGVTQSPTHLIKTRGQQVTLRCSSQSGHNTVSWYQQALGQGPQFIFQYYREEENGRGNFPPRFSGLQFPNYSSELNVNALELDDSALYLCASSPTGTYEQYFGPGTRLTVT.

The CDR3 DNA is TGCGCCAGCAGCTTCGTAGCGGGAGTGGTTGAGCAGTTCTTC. Translating gives CASSFVAGVVEQFF. The genes are TRBV5-1 and TRBJ2-1; 9 bases fit TRBD2. The CDR3 runs to 14 residues. The germline V gene has CDR1 SGHRS and CDR2 YFSETQ. V gave up 2 bases and J gave up 9 bases; unmatched junction bases: 6.